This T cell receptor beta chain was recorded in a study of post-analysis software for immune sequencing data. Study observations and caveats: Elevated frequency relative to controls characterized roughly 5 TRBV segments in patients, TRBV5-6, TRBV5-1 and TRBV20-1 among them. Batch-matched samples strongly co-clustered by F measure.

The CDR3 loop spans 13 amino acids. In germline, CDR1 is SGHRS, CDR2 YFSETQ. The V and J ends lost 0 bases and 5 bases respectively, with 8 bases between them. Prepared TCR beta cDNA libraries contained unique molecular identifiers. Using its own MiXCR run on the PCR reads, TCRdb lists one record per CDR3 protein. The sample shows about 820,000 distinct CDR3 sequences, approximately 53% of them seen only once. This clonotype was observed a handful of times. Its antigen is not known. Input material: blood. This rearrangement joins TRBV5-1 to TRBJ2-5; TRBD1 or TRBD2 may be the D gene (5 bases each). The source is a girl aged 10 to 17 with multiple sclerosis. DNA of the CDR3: TGCGCCAGCAGCTTGGAATGGGGGGAGACCCAGTACTTC. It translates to CASSLEWGETQYF.